This T cell receptor beta chain was identified in a study of blood T cell repertoires in COVID-19 (dated by TCRdb to the early 2020s). Study-level background: Samples covering the acute and convalescent phases of COVID-19 were provided by collaborators in the United States, Italy and Spain. The repertoires were released in a freely available public database meant as a resource for research on the immune response to SARS-CoV-2. Where available, HLA class I and class II types were taken from metadata supplied by the sample provider and were not determined by assay-based typing. The material from the prospective study consisted of cDNA or gDNA derived from T cells, B-cell-depleted T cells, or PBMCs. The dataset comprised deeply sampled blood TCRbeta repertoires from subjects exposed to, actively infected with, or recovered from COVID-19. A de-identified subject ID, COVID-19 status, age in years and sex were almost always included in the sample metadata. Samples were obtained from the ongoing ImmuneRACE study (first 160 participants) and from approximately 1,200 subjects provided by 6 global collaborators. Here is what the overall study found, with its caveats: The quantity of clinical and demographic metadata differed by source and by participant and was supplied without curation.

The germline ends are 12 bases apart after V is trimmed by 1 base and J by 5 bases. The CDR3 has 15 amino acids, counting the end cysteine and phenylalanine. Only the CDR3 portion is preserved as DNA: 45 bases, with reading frame beginning at the first base. Looking up the germline V gene yields CDR1 SGHTA and CDR2 FQGNSA. One collaborating source in Seattle enrolled patients while the patients were actively infected and followed the patients over time throughout the course of disease. Collaborating institutions collected whole blood in K2EDTA tubes following their own protocols. For TCRbeta analysis, collaborators shipped samples as frozen whole blood, isolated PBMCs, or DNA extracted from either of those sample types. A remark on this clone: Its binding antigen is unknown. Within one base of it there is no much larger clone, and no base qualities were kept.

TCRbeta CDR3 regions were amplified from genomic DNA using the immunoSEQ Assay, a bias-controlled multiplex PCR. Per the authors' processing: The number of nucleated cells in each sample was estimated from the amplification of reference gene primers within the assay. To quantify the absolute abundance of each unique TCRbeta CDR3 rearrangement, sequence reads were collapsed and filtered. Productive Simpson clonality was computed per sample as the square root of Simpson's diversity index over productive rearrangements. The table comes from immuneACCESS by way of TCRdb, which keeps in-frame sequences with V and J called. Part of the clones is missing from these tables; in studies checked, under half for an unresolved V gene and the rest for unknown reasons. The D gene and trimming were derived from the DNA, and the V and J assignments and clone size from that table. The sample includes 150,000 to 200,000 clones, with around 81% observed a single time. The ten most abundant clones make up less than 15% of the sample.

The chain joins TRBV7-2 to TRBJ2-1; tentative D gene TRBD2, with 6 bases matching. The material sequenced was peripheral blood. This clonotype originated in a woman at least 80 years old with COVID-19, enrolled during active disease. The CDR3 in this case is CASSLEYWGDNEQFF. The DNA reads TGTGCCAGCAGCTTAGAGTATTGGGGGGACAATGAGCAGTTCTTC.